These 7 T cell receptor beta chains were all obtained from the same sample, sequenced in a study of Ad26.COV2.S vaccination and SARS-CoV-2 variants. Clones were sequenced by immunoSEQ multiplex PCR, and TCRdb holds only the in-frame ones, with some missing. The sample lists 350,000 to 500,000 clones; 80% to 95% were seen once. Treatment in this sample: around 19 received Ad26.COV2.S at low or high dose, single or two shots; five or six received placebo; per-sample allocation not given. Sampling was done on day 63 after the first vaccine or placebo injection. The sample was peripheral blood, taken in a trial of Ad26.COV2.S vaccine versus placebo. The source of these receptors is a person between 18 and 65 years old who received the Ad26.COV2.S COVID-19 vaccine or a placebo.

V and J are TRBV9 and TRBJ2-7; the match to TRBD2 covers 11 bases. V lost 4 bases to trimming and J lost 5 bases; unmatched junction nucleotides: 8. The CDR3 extends over 15 amino acids. Germline V lookup: CDR1 SGDLS, CDR2 YYNGEE. CDR3 coding DNA: TGTGCCAGCAGCCCTAGCGGGGGGACAACCAACGAGCAGTACTTC. Its protein is CASSPSGGTTNEQYF.

This chain joins TRBV19 and TRBJ1-5; the D gene is possibly TRBD1 (5 bases). From germline, CDR1 is LNHDA and CDR2 SQIVND (reference sequence). V shed 0 bases and J shed 4 bases, with 10 bases lying between them. The CDR3 totals 15 residues. CDR3: CASSIDRARNQPQHF. Here the CDR3 DNA reads TGTGCCAGTAGTATAGACAGGGCCCGGAATCAGCCCCAGCATTTT.

This chain uses TRBV10-3 with TRBJ2-1; 9 positions match TRBD2. Germline loops: CDR1 ENHRY, CDR2 SYGVKD. The CDR3 sequence is 16 residues long. The junction had 13 bases not matched to a gene; V was cut back by 6 bases and J by 7 bases. CDR3 amino acids: CAIRPLAGNIGNEQFF. DNA for the CDR3: TGTGCCATCAGGCCCCTAGCGGGAAACATTGGTAATGAGCAGTTCTTC.

This sequence joins TRBV2 and TRBJ1-5; D is ambiguous. There are 13 residues in the CDR3. Trimming pared 2 bases from V and 4 bases from J, leaving 6 bases between. CDR1 and CDR2 (germline): SNHLY, FYNNEI. CDR3 region: CASSELRNQPQHF. The CDR3 nucleotides are TGTGCCAGCAGTGAATTGAGGAATCAGCCCCAGCATTTT.

The chain combines TRBV7-9 with TRBJ2-1; tentative D call: TRBD2 (6 bases). Germline lookup yields CDR1 SEHNR and CDR2 FQNEAQ (reference sequence). V gave up 6 bases and J gave up 5 bases, with 14 bases separating them. The length of the CDR3 is 14 residues. The CDR3 is CASSLGTSNNEQFF. As DNA, the CDR3 is TGTGCCAGCAGTCTCGGGACTTCTAACAATGAGCAGTTCTTC.

The rearrangement uses TRBV28 and TRBJ2-7; 9 nucleotides match TRBD2. The CDR3 is 15 residues long. J was trimmed by 5 bases and V by 1 base; bases with no gene match: 6. CDR1 is MDHEN and CDR2 is SYDVKM in the germline V gene. The CDR3 region has the DNA TGTGCCAGCAGTTTATTTAGCGGGAGTAACAACGAGCAGTACTTC. Encoded protein: CASSLFSGSNNEQYF.

This chain joins TRBV7-8 and TRBJ2-1, with 7 bases aligning to TRBD2. The V and J ends lost 1 base and 5 bases, in that order; junction bases with no gene match: 5. The CDR3 runs to 15 residues. Per the germline V gene, CDR1 is SGHVS and CDR2 is FQNEAQ. The CDR3 protein is CASSLGGGPHNEQFF. The CDR3 region has the DNA TGTGCCAGCAGCTTAGGGGGAGGGCCCCACAATGAGCAGTTCTTC.